The source of this T cell receptor (beta chain) is a study of Graves' ophthalmopathy and Graves' hyperthyroidism (dated by TCRdb to 2016 to 2019). Some background on the complete study: Peripheral blood samples were taken at the time of initial diagnosis, before any treatment was given. The study used TCR beta repertoire signatures to distinguish Graves' ophthalmopathy from Graves' hyperthyroidism and to predict progression to ophthalmopathy. Following sampling, methimazole starting at 30 mg daily was administered to hyperthyroidism patients, and high-dose intravenous methylprednisolone was administered to ophthalmopathy patients. In roughly six hyperthyroidism patients, the T-cell repertoires found in thyroid tissue were compared with those found in blood. To explore V-J signatures that distinguish ophthalmopathy from hyperthyroidism, a discovery set of about a hundred patients was enrolled, made up of 40 to 45 with ophthalmopathy and 57 with stable hyperthyroidism. In total, 135 blood samples were TCR-sequenced: approximately 40 ophthalmopathy, under 80 hyperthyroidism and about 17 hyperthyroidism-to-ophthalmopathy patients. An independent validation cohort was composed of about 20 hyperthyroidism patients and around 16 patients who later progressed from hyperthyroidism to ophthalmopathy.

For repertoire sequencing, TCR beta CDR3 regions were amplified from RNA transcripts. The first round of RT-PCR was done with HTBI primers and the Qiagen OneStep RT-PCR kit, and was followed by a second round of multiplex PCR, then size selection and purification. Libraries were sequenced paired-end with 100 bp reads on an Illumina HiSeq2000. From the authors' description of their analysis: SOAPnuke was used to process the reads, throwing out any read that had adapters, had uncalled bases, had a mean Phred below 15, or lacked an exact constant-primer or identifier match. COPE v1.2.5 was used to merge the high-quality paired reads. Each unique nucleotide sequence was treated as a clonotype, and MiTCR v1.1 was used to align the clonotypes to the IMGT TRB V, D and J references. The analysis was limited to V-J combinations with a frequency above 0.0001, which together covered 99.2% of repertoires. For each V-J combination, a TCR clonal expansion and chaos score was defined as F50 clonal expansion divided by the chaos observed in the TCRdist matrix. Welch's t-statistics and random forest were used to reduce features to over ten V-J combinations, which were fed into a naive Bayes classifier. The Morisita-Horn index was used to measure how similar the thyroid and blood repertoires were. TCRdb reprocessing: public reads trimmed at Q25 with fastp, clones called with MiXCR, in-frame beta chains kept. Entries that share a CDR3 protein sequence are merged under the most common genes and DNA. TCRdb's processing, not the authors' own work, is the source of the V and J calls. Counted in this sample were under 350,000 distinct CDR3 sequences; 15% to 20% of them appeared once. 9% to 15% of the sample belongs to the ten largest clones.

On the study overall, not on this receptor specifically: In validation, the model predicted ophthalmopathy progression with 55% to 71% sensitivity and approximately 72% specificity; roughly eleven predicted patients were CT-confirmed with GO in a median of 6.5 months. Most expanded thyroid clonotypes with a frequency above 0.001 also appeared in blood, which suggests that blood repertoires may reflect the immune response in the thyroid. In cross-validation, the 13-signature model distinguished ophthalmopathy from stable hyperthyroidism with approximately 88% sensitivity and 81% to 83% specificity, and in the test set the corresponding values were roughly 80% and 75%. Sample size was not statistically predetermined, and group allocation was not concealed from the investigators.

Patients with ophthalmopathy had moderately to severely active disease, with a Clinical Activity Score of 3 or more, a NOSPECS grade of 4 or more, and a disease duration of less than 3 months. Patients were excluded if they had other autoimmune diseases, uncontrolled infections, pregnancy or lactation. Diagnosis was based on clinical symptoms, serum thyroxine, TRAb, thyroid ultrasound and orbital computed tomography. Using Ficoll-Paque density gradient centrifugation, PBMCs were isolated from about 9.4 ml of fresh peripheral blood. Total RNA was extracted using Trizol reagent, and RNA quality was checked on an Agilent 2100 Bioanalyzer. This clonotype was counted at least ten times. Its specific antigen is unknown. It has no much larger one-base neighbor in the sample; base qualities were not kept. The clonotype originates from an adult man with Graves' ophthalmopathy. Sequencing used peripheral blood.

CDR3 region: CASSETQSYEQYF. Here is the DNA: TGTGCCAGCTCAGAGACACAGTCCTACGAGCAGTACTTC. The chain joins TRBV18 to TRBJ2-7, with the D gene not clear enough to name. Cut back by 5 bases and 1 base, the V and J ends lie 9 bases apart. CDR1 and CDR2 (KGHSH, LQKENI) derive from the germline V gene. Counted from cysteine to phenylalanine, this CDR3 has 13 amino acids. The retained sequence is limited to the CDR3, 39 bases, with the frame set at the first base.